A single T cell receptor (delta chain) is shown here with its context. This clone was found a few times. Its antigen specificity is not known. This DNA translates differently at residue 5 from the TCRdb protein, which is that of a much larger clone; a read error is likely, and the protein shown is the DNA's own translation. The data were obtained in a study of γδ T cells in repeated Plasmodium falciparum infection (dated by TCRdb to about 2021). Concerning the study at large: Malian children exposed to intense seasonal malaria transmission were enrolled in the natural-infection arm and compared with Australian children matched for age and gender. Four controlled human malaria infections were administered to about five malaria-naive U.S. adults over around 600 days by bites from P. falciparum NF54-infected Anopheles stephensi mosquitoes. Controlled-infection subjects were sampled at baseline, immediately before selected infections, and 21 days after each infection. In the study, the shaping of the human gammadelta T cell repertoire by repeated Plasmodium falciparum infection was examined using natural infection in Mali and controlled human malaria infection. Malian gammadelta TCR repertoires were analysed cross-sectionally in periods with no transmission and longitudinally across episodes of acute febrile malaria. The research as a whole found: Because the controlled-infection cohort was small, analysis of inter-individual variability in gammadelta T cell responses was limited. The Malian cohort was drawn from a small rural village made up mostly of one ethnic group, which limits generalizability.

The library relied on multiplex PCR. The reads were generated on an Illumina MiSeq. Every sorted gammadelta T cell sample had both its TCR gamma (TRG) and TCR delta (TRD) chains sequenced. The source study handled its data this way. The repertoire analyses used clonotype tree plots, the accumulated frequency of the top 20 clonotypes, and diversity index (DI) and D75 metrics. Clone calls in TCRdb were regenerated from the public reads with CATT, after which identical DNA sequences shared one row. The V and J calls and clone size come from TCRdb's table, not from the authors' own analysis. The sample table holds around 82,000 delta-chain clones, of which over 1.1% were seen once. The ten largest make up around 8.1% of the sample. This receptor was identified in a pool of human donors (malaria-infected and uninfected, not separated). Sequences were obtained from gamma-delta T cells from blood.

The CDR3 in this case is CALGGLGPYPLLGGYTDKLIF. The sequenced DNA is TGTGCTCTTGGGGGACTAGGGCCCTACCCTTTACTGGGTGGTTACACCGATAAACTCATCTTT. The receptor chain draws on TRDV1 and TRDJ1; 6 matching bases give a weak D call of TRDD3. The germline V gene specifies TSWWSYY as CDR1 and QGS as CDR2. The V and J ends are trimmed by 4 bases and 0 bases, leaving 30 bases between them. From the cysteine through the phenylalanine, the CDR3 covers 21 amino acids. The entry retains the CDR3 DNA only, 63 bases that are in frame from base 1.